The next 8 T cell receptor beta chains were all read from a single sample in a study of human T cells and chemical hapten exposure listed by TCRdb under 2021. Explained via the paper, the time point label denotes: pre-sensitization, week 0. The treatment or condition label of this sample denotes: therapeutic diphenylcyclopropenone sensitization with weekly scalp DPC. The library was made by RACE. Sequencing was carried out with a NextSeq 500. TCRdb reprocessing: public reads trimmed at Q25 with fastp, clones called with MiXCR, in-frame beta chains kept. Identical CDR3 proteins give one entry, which carries the most common genes and DNA. The sample table holds 80,000 to 100,000 distinct CDR3 sequences, of which 8% to 10% were seen once. The ten largest clones take up roughly 3.5% of the sample. Sequencing was performed on whole blood, taken in connection with sensitization to the hapten diphenylcyclopropenone (DPC). The receptor set was obtained from a woman between 40 and 55 years old with alopecia areata. Some clones in this sample may be carry-over from other donors' samples.

This clonotype occurred many times. This chain links TRBV7-6 with TRBJ2-1; D uncertain. Germline V CDR1 and CDR2: SGHVS, FNYEAQ. CDR3 size: 13 residues. Trimming shortened V by 0 bases and J by 9 bases, and 9 bases separated the two germline ends. CDR3 nucleotide sequence: TGTGCCAGCAGCTTAGCGCTTGTAACTGAGCAGTTCTTC. This encodes CASSLALVTEQFF.

The sample holds many counts of this clonotype. This sequence joins TRBV6-2 or TRBV6-3 and TRBJ2-2, with D hard to call. The CDR3 length is 17 residues. Trimming removed 5 bases at V and 3 bases at J, with 19 bases between. Germline CDR1 MNHEY, CDR2 SVGEGT. CDR3 amino acids: CASSRLPRSGHTGELFF. Written as DNA, the CDR3 is TGTGCCAGCAGTCGTCTTCCTAGGTCCGGGCACACCGGGGAGCTGTTTTTT.

The rearrangement joins TRBV12-3 or TRBV12-4 to TRBJ1-5; D possibly corresponds to TRBD1 (6 bases). This CDR3 is built from 14 residues. Trimming stripped 6 bases from V and 3 bases from J, with 12 bases between. In DNA, the CDR3 is TGTGCCAGCAGCGGAGGGACACCCAATCAGCCCCAGCATTTT. Translation gives CASSGGTPNQPQHF.

The chain recombines TRBV5-1 with TRBJ1-2; D is perhaps TRBD1 (5 bases). Germline loops: CDR1 SGHRS, CDR2 YFSETQ. V was cut by 3 bases and J by 4 bases, with 10 bases left in between. The CDR3 sequence is 13 residues long. The CDR3: CASSSTEGYGYTF. The CDR3 DNA follows: TGCGCCAGCAGCTCGACAGAGGGCTATGGCTACACCTTC.

This clonotype turned up a few times. The chain joins TRBV4-2 to TRBJ1-1; D is undetermined. The germline CDR1 and CDR2 sequences are LGHNA and YNFKEQ. This CDR3 contains 11 residues. V lost 1 base and J 7 bases, leaving 4 bases between the germline ends. The chain's CDR3 is CASSQGLEAFF. Written as DNA, the CDR3 is TGTGCCAGCAGCCAAGGTCTTGAAGCTTTCTTT.

The chain recombines TRBV12-3 or TRBV12-4 with TRBJ2-6, with 7 bases that match TRBD2. This CDR3 has 15 residues. V shed 7 bases and J 1 base; nucleotides not matched to a gene: 4. The DNA of the CDR3 is TGTGCCAGCACCCTGGGGGGGTCTGGGGCCAACGTCCTGACTTTC. Amino acid sequence: CASTLGGSGANVLTF.

This clonotype occurred many times. The V and J genes are TRBV4-1 and TRBJ1-5; 9 nucleotides align to TRBD1. Germline assignment: CDR1 MGHRA and CDR2 YSYEKL. V gave up 2 bases and J gave up 0 bases; unmatched junction bases: 5. CDR3 length: 17 amino acids. The CDR3 loop is CASSQQQGADSNQPQHF. The CDR3 region has the DNA TGCGCCAGCAGCCAACAACAGGGGGCTGATAGCAATCAGCCCCAGCATTTT.

Many counts were recorded for this clonotype. The chain links TRBV11-2 to TRBJ1-1, with no clear D. CDR3 length: 15 amino acids. Germline values: CDR1 SGHAT, CDR2 FQNNGV. The germline V and J ends were trimmed by 5 bases and 0 bases, with 13 bases remaining between them. As DNA, the CDR3 is TGTGCCAGCAGCGGCGCAAGTCGGATGAACACTGAAGCTTTCTTT. It is translated as CASSGASRMNTEAFF.